The source of this TCR beta chain is a study of shared clonotypes between healthy human individuals. Measured with immunoSEQ multiplex PCR; TCRdb has only the in-frame clones, and not every one. Of about 1.1 million clones in the sample, 78% were seen once. This CDR3 is 14 amino acids long. V gave up 3 bases and J gave up 3 bases; unmatched junction bases: 3. Germline values: CDR1 SGDLS, CDR2 YYNGEE. This TCR came from a man aged 18 to 29 in good health. Some clones in this sample may be carry-over from other donors' samples. The chain recombines TRBV9 with TRBJ2-7; 10 bases match TRBD1. Sequenced sample: memory CD4+ T cells from PBMCs. Subset: CD45RA-negative fraction. This CDR3 reads CASSGGQGNYEQYF. CDR3 sequence (DNA): TGTGCCAGCAGCGGGGGACAGGGGAACTACGAGCAGTACTTC.